In its sample, the clone carrying this T cell receptor beta chain was seen a few times. The antigen is not known. Each cDNA molecule carried a unique molecular identifier. Each CDR3 protein is one row after TCRdb ran MiXCR on the 5' RACE reads. The sample has roughly 83,000 distinct CDR3 sequences, under 11% seen once; the top ten hold approximately 8%. The data stem from a study of early T cells in non-severe SARS-CoV-2 infection. Looking at the study overall: The authors sequenced bulk RNA from unsorted whole blood, leaving chains unpaired. Study-level results: CD4 and private specificities were missed by VDJdb matching, which favored anti-spike CD8 responses.

With 7 bases removed from V and 7 bases from J, the gap between germline ends came to 16 bases. The CDR3 has 13 amino acids. Per germline, CDR1 MDHEN and CDR2 SYDVKM. The sample consisted of whole blood, taken at baseline. V is TRBV28 and J is TRBJ1-1, with a weak D call TRBD1 (5 bases). The receptor's source is an adult who was a healthcare worker with PCR-confirmed SARS-CoV-2 infection or an uninfected control (not recorded which). The CDR3 reads CASIEQAWGEAFF. In DNA, the CDR3 is TGTGCCAGCATTGAACAGGCATGGGGTGAAGCTTTCTTT.